The text below deals with one T cell receptor (beta chain). The antigen is undetermined. The CDR3 is 14 amino acids. Losses at the gene ends were 8 bases for V and 3 bases for J; bases not matched to a gene: 8. Germline V CDR1 and CDR2: SGDLS, YYNGEE. The method was immunoSEQ multiplex PCR; TCRdb's version includes in-frame clones alone and lacks a portion of them. The sample includes some 67,000 clones, about four fifths seen only once; the top ten take 5.5% to 8%. This sample is drawn from a study of T cell responses to AZD1222 COVID-19 vaccine. Regarding the study as a whole: Spike-wide vaccine-associated CD4 TCRs dominated at 160-218 and 743-854.

The source is an adult who received the AZD1222 COVID-19 vaccine. This specimen was peripheral blood, taken 28 days after the second AZD1222 dose. The V and J genes are TRBV9 and TRBJ1-2; 9 bases align to TRBD1. CDR3 loop: CASWSGQGDYGYTF. CDR3 in DNA: TGTGCCAGTTGGTCGGGACAGGGTGACTATGGCTACACCTTC.